Listed here is a single T cell receptor beta chain. Sequencing of TCR beta was undertaken in CD8+ and CD4+ T cells derived from blood. The multiple sclerosis controls were treatment-naive patients with relapsing-remitting disease that was stable or active. Bulk CD8+ and CD4+ cells came from magnetic negative isolation; CD8+ TEMRA by FACS. The data were obtained in a study of CD8 T cells in Susac syndrome. A quantity of about 0.5 to 1 ug RNA underwent reverse transcription using random hexamers. Across 54 Vbeta and 13 Jbeta, immunoSEQ multiplex PCR amplified TCR beta CDR3. TCRdb analysed the immunoSEQ multiplex PCR reads with MiXCR anew, one entry per CDR3 protein. The sample yields 95,000 to 150,000 distinct CDR3 sequences, over 90% seen once. Germline V lookup: CDR1 SGHVS, CDR2 FNYEAQ. The V segment lost 3 bases and the J segment 3 bases; nucleotides outside the gene matches: 5. The CDR3 covers 16 residues.

Sequencing input: CD8+ T cells from PBMCs. The chain is built from TRBV7-6 and TRBJ2-2, with 9 bases that match TRBD1. The clonotype was recovered from a human donor with multiple sclerosis. The CDR3 region has the DNA TGTGCCAGCAGCTTCAGGGACAGGGTCGACACCGGGGAGCTGTTTTTT. This translates into CASSFRDRVDTGELFF.